A selection of T cell receptor beta chains follows, all from one sample in a study of cytomegalovirus exposure and HLA in healthy donors. The table came from immunoSEQ multiplex PCR; TCRdb's copy has only in-frame clones and leaves some out. The sample carries approximately 84,000 clones, about 75% recorded once. Material: PBMCs. The receptors stem from a middle-aged man in good health and CMV-seronegative. The CDR3 runs from the conserved cysteine through the conserved F or W.

TRBV5-1	TRBJ2-5	CASSLNGGGRETQYF
TRBV5-1	TRBJ2-3	CASSFRRGGWDTQYF
TRBV6-5	TRBJ2-7	CASSVRDRGHEQYF
TRBV7-8	TRBJ1-1	CASSLAWGAEAFF
TRBV9	TRBJ2-2	CASSYQGTNTGELFF
TRBV7-9	TRBJ2-6	CASESGQGAGANVLTF
TRBV7-8	TRBJ2-5	CASSPASGGKQETQYF
TRBV5-1	TRBJ1-4	CASSFGTGIFDEKLFF
TRBV5-1	TRBJ1-1	CASSWGEGLGAFF
TRBV11-3	TRBJ1-1	CASSLEGVVSTEAFF